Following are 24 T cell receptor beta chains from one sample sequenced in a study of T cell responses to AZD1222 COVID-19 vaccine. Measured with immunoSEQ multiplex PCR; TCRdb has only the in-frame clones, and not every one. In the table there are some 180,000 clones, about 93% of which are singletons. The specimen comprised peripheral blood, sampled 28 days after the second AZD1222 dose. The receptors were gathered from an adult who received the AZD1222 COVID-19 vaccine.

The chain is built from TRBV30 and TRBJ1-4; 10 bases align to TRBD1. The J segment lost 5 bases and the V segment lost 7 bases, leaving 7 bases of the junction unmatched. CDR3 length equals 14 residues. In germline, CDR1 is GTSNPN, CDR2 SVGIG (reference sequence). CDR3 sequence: CASNPGQGNEKLFF. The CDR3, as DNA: TGTGCCTCGAATCCGGGACAGGGGAATGAAAAACTGTTTTTT.

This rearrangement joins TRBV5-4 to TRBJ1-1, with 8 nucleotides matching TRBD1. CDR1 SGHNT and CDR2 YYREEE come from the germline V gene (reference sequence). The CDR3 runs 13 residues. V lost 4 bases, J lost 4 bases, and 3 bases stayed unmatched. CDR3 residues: CASSATGGTEAFF. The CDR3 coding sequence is TGTGCCAGCAGCGCCACAGGGGGCACTGAAGCTTTCTTT.

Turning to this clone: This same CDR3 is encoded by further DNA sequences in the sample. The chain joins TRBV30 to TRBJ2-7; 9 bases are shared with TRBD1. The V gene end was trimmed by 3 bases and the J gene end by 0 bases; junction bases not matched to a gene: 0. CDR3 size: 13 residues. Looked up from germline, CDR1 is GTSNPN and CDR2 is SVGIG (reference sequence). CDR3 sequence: CAWRTGGSYEQYF. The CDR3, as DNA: TGTGCCTGGAGGACAGGGGGCTCCTACGAGCAGTACTTC. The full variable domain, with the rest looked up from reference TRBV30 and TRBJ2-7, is SQTIHQWPATLVQPVGSPLSLECTVEGTSNPNLYWYRQAAGRGLQLLFYSVGIGQISSEVPQNLSASRPQDRQFILSSKKLLLSDSGFYLCAWRTGGSYEQYFGPGTRLTVT.

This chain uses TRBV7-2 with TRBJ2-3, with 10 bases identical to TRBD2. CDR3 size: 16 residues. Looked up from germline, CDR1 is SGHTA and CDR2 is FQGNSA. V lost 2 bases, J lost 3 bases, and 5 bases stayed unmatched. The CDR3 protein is CASSLYGTSVTDTQYF. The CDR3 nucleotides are TGTGCCAGCAGCTTATACGGGACTAGCGTGACAGATACGCAGTATTTT.

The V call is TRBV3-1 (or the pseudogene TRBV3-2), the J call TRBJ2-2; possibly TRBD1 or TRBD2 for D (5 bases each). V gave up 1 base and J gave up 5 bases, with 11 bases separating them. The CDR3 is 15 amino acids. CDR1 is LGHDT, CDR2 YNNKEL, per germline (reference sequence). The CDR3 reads CASSQARGLTGELFF. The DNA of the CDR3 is TGTGCCAGCAGCCAAGCTCGGGGCCTGACCGGGGAGCTGTTTTTT.

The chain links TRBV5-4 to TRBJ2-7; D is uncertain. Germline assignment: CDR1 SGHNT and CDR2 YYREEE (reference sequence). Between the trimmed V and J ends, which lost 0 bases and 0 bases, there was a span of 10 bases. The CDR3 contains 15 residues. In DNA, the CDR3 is TGTGCCAGCAGCTTGGGGATGGTGAGCTCCTACGAGCAGTACTTC. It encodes CASSLGMVSSYEQYF. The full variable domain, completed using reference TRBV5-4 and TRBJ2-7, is ETGVTQSPTHLIKTRGQQVTLRCSSQSGHNTVSWYQQALGQGPQFIFQYYREEENGRGNFPPRFSGLQFPNYSSELNVNALELDDSALYLCASSLGMVSSYEQYFGPGTRLTVT.

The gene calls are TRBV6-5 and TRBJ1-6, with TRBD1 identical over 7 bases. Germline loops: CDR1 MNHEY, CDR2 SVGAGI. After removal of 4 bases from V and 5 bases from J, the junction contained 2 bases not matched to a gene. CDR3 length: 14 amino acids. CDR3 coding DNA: TGTGCCAGCAGTTCCGGACAGGATAATTCACCCCTCCACTTT. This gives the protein CASSSGQDNSPLHF.

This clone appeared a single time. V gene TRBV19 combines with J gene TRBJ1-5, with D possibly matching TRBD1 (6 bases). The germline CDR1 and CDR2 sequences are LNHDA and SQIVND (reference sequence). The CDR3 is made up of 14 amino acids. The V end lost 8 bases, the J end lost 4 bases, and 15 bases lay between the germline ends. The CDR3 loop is CASSGTQPNQPQHF. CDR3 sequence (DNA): TGTGCCAGTTCCGGGACACAACCAAATCAGCCCCAGCATTTT.

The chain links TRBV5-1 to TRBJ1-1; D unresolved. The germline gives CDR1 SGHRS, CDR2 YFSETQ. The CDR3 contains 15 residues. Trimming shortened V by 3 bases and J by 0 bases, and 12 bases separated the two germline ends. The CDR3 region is CASSWAGTLNTEAFF. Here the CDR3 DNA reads TGCGCCAGCAGCTGGGCGGGCACCCTGAACACTGAAGCTTTCTTT.

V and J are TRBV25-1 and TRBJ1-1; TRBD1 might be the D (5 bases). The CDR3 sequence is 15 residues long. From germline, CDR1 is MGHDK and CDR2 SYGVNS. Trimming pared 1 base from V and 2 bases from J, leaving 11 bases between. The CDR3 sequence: CASSEFGGVNTEAFF. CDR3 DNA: TGTGCCAGCAGTGAATTTGGGGGAGTTAACACTGAAGCTTTCTTT.

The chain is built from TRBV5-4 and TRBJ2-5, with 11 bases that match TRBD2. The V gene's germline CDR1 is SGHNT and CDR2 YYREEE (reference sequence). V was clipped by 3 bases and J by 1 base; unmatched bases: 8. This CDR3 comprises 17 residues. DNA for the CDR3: TGTGCCAGCAGCTCGGGTGTTAGCGGGGGGGCCCAAGAGACCCAGTACTTC. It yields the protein CASSSGVSGGAQETQYF. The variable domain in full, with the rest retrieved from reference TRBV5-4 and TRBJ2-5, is ETGVTQSPTHLIKTRGQQVTLRCSSQSGHNTVSWYQQALGQGPQFIFQYYREEENGRGNFPPRFSGLQFPNYSSELNVNALELDDSALYLCASSSGVSGGAQETQYFGPGTRLLVL.

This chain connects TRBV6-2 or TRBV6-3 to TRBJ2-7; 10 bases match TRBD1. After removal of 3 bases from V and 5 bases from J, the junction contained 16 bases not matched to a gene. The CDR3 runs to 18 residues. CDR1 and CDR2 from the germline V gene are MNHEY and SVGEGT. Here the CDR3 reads CASSYRSAGLGQGNEQYF. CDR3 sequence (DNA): TGTGCCAGCAGTTATAGGTCCGCCGGGTTGGGACAGGGGAACGAGCAGTACTTC.

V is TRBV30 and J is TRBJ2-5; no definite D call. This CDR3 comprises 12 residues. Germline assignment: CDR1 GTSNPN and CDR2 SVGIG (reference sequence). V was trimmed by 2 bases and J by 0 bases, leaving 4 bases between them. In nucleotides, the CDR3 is TGTGCCTGGAGTACAGACCAAGAGACCCAGTACTTC. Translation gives CAWSTDQETQYF.

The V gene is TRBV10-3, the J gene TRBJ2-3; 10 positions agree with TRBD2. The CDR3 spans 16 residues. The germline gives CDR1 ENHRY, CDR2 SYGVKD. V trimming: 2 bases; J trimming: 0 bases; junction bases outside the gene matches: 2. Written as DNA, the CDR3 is TGTGCCATCAGTGAGACTAGCGGGATTAGCACAGATACGCAGTATTTT. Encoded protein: CAISETSGISTDTQYF.

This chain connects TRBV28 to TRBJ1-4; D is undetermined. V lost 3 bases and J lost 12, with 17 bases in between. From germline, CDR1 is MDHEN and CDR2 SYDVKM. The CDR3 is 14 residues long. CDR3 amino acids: CASSFGPRELELFF. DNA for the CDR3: TGTGCCAGCAGTTTTGGCCCGAGGGAATTAGAACTGTTTTTT.

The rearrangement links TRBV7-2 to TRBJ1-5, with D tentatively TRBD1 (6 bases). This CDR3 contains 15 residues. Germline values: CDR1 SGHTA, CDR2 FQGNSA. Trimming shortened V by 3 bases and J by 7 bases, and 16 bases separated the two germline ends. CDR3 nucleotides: TGTGCCAGCAGCTTTAGTACAGGGATAGGACAGCCCCAGCATTTT. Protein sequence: CASSFSTGIGQPQHF. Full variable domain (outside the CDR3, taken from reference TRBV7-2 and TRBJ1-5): GAGVSQSPSNKVTEKGKDVELRCDPISGHTALYWYRQSLGQGLEFLIYFQGNSAPDKSGLPSDRFSAERTGGSVSTLTIQRTQQEDSAVYLCASSFSTGIGQPQHFGDGTRLSIL.

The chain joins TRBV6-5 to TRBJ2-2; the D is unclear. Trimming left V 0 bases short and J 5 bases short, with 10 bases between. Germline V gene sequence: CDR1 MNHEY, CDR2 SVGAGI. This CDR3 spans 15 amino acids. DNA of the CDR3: TGTGCCAGCAGTTACTCCCCGAGTGGAACCGGGGAGCTGTTTTTT. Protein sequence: CASSYSPSGTGELFF.

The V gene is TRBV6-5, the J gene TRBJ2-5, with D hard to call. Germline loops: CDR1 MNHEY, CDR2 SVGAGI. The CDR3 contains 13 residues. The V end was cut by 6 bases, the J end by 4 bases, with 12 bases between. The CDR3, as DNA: TGTGCCAGCAGCGGCGGCGGACGAGAGACCCAGTACTTC. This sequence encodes CASSGGGRETQYF.

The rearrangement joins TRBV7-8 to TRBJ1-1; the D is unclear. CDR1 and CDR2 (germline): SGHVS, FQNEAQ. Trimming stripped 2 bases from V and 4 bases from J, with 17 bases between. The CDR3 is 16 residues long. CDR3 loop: CASSLFLDAGSTEAFF. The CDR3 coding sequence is TGTGCCAGCAGCTTATTCCTGGACGCGGGGAGCACTGAAGCTTTCTTT.

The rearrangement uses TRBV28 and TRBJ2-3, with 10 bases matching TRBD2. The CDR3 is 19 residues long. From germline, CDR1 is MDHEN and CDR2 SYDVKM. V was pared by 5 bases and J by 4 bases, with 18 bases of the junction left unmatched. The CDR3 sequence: CASSHNPSGSIVSSDTQYF. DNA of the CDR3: TGTGCCAGCAGTCATAACCCTAGCGGGAGCATAGTTTCGTCAGATACGCAGTATTTT. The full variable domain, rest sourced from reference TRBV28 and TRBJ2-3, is DVKVTQSSRYLVKRTGEKVFLECVQDMDHENMFWYRQDPGLGLRLIYFSYDVKMKEKGDIPEGYSVSREKKERFSLILESASTNQTSMYLCASSHNPSGSIVSSDTQYFGPGTRLTVL.

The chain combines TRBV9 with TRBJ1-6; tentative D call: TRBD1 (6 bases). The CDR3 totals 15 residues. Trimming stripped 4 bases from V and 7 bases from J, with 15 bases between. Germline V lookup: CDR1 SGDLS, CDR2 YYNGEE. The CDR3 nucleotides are TGTGCCAGCAGCTCGGTAGGGGGACGGAATTCACCCCTCCACTTT. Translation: CASSSVGGRNSPLHF.

CDR3 protein: CASSSRTGGSSYEQYF. In nucleotides, the CDR3 is TGTGCCAGTAGTTCACGGACAGGGGGCAGCTCCTACGAGCAGTACTTC. The J gene is TRBJ2-7, the V gene TRBV19; 11 bases agree with TRBD1. The CDR3 is 16 residues long. The V segment lost 5 bases and the J segment 0 bases; nucleotides outside the gene matches: 6. Germline loops: CDR1 LNHDA, CDR2 SQIVND (reference sequence).

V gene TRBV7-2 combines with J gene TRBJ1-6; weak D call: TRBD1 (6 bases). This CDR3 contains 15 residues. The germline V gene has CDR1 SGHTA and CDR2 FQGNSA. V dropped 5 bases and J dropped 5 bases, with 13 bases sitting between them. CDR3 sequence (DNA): TGTGCCAGCAGCGTAACAGGGTCCAATAATTCACCCCTCCACTTT. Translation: CASSVTGSNNSPLHF.

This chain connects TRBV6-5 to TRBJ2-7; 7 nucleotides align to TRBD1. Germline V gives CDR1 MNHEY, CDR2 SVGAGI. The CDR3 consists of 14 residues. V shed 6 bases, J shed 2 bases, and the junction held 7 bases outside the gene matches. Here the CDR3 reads CASRNPDRTYEQYF. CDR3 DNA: TGTGCCAGCAGGAACCCGGACAGGACCTACGAGCAGTACTTC.